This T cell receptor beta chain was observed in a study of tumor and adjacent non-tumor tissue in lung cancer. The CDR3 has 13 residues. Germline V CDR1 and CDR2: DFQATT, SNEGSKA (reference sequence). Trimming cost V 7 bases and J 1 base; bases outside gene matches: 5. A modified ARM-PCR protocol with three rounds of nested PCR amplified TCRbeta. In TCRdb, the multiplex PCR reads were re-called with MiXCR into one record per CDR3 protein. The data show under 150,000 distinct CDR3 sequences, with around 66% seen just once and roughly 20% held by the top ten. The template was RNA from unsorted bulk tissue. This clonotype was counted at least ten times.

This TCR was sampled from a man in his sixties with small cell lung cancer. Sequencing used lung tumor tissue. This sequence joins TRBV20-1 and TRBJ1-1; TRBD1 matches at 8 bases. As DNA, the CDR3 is TGCAGTGTGGGGCAGGGGGCGAACACTGAAGCTTTCTTT. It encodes CSVGQGANTEAFF.